These 30 T cell receptor beta chains share one sample of origin, sequenced in a study of human T cells and chemical hapten exposure. Documented time point: patch test 3, about 24 weeks after DPC sensitization. Treatment noted: therapeutic diphenylcyclopropenone sensitization with weekly scalp DPC. TCRdb ran MiXCR on the RACE reads and lists one entry per CDR3 protein. The data show 50,000 to 80,000 distinct CDR3 sequences, with roughly 9.6% seen just once and roughly 2.3% held by the top ten. The source was whole blood, collected in connection with sensitization to the hapten diphenylcyclopropenone (DPC). These receptors all stem from a woman in her thirties with alopecia areata. Some clones in this sample may be carry-over from other donors' samples.

The chain employs TRBV20-1 and TRBJ2-3; D unclear. This CDR3 spans 10 amino acids. CDR1 and CDR2 from the germline V gene are DFQATT and SNEGSKA (reference sequence). The V gene lost 4 bases and the J gene lost 3 bases, with 2 bases spanning the gap. CDR3 in amino acids: CSAKTDTQYF. The CDR3 DNA reads TGCAGTGCTAAGACAGATACGCAGTATTTT.

CDR3 region: CASSSLGRPLNTGELFF. CDR3 bases: TGCGCCAGCAGCTCCCTAGGCAGGCCCTTAAACACCGGGGAGCTGTTTTTT. V gene TRBV5-1 combines with J gene TRBJ2-2; D ambiguous. Germline values: CDR1 SGHRS, CDR2 YFSETQ. V lost 3 bases to trimming and J lost 2 bases, with 17 bases between them. The CDR3 length is 17 residues.

This chain connects TRBV5-1 to TRBJ1-2; D gene unclear. Between the trimmed V and J ends, which lost 4 bases and 6 bases, there was a span of 16 bases. This CDR3 contains 14 residues. The V gene's germline CDR1 is SGHRS and CDR2 YFSETQ. The CDR3: CASSPLPEDHGYTF. The CDR3 bases are TGCGCCAGCAGCCCATTACCGGAAGACCATGGCTACACCTTC. The full variable domain, with the rest looked up from reference TRBV5-1 and TRBJ1-2, is KAGVTQTPRYLIKTRGQQVTLSCSPISGHRSVSWYQQTPGQGLQFLFEYFSETQRNKGNFPGRFSGRQFSNSRSEMNVSTLELGDSALYLCASSPLPEDHGYTFGSGTRLTVV.

This clonotype was seen more than once but under ten times. The CDR3 nucleotides are TGTGCCAGCAGCTTATCGCGGGGGGCGAGTGGTCAGCCCCAGCATTTT. It is translated as CASSLSRGASGQPQHF. J is TRBJ1-5 and V is TRBV7-8; D may be TRBD1 (6 bases). Germline CDR1 and CDR2: SGHVS and FQNEAQ. This CDR3 is 16 amino acids long. V was clipped by 2 bases and J by 6 bases, with 17 bases between them.

The rearrangement uses TRBV29-1 and TRBJ1-5; perhaps TRBD1 as D (5 bases). The CDR3 covers 14 residues. Germline V gives CDR1 SQVTM, CDR2 ANQGSEA. Between the trimmed V and J ends, which lost 7 bases and 2 bases, there was a span of 15 bases. The CDR3 sequence is CSGRGGSGNQPQHF. The CDR3 region has the DNA TGCAGCGGCCGGGGCGGGAGTGGCAATCAGCCCCAGCATTTT.

This clonotype showed up just a few times. The chain is built from TRBV5-1 and TRBJ1-2, with D possibly being TRBD1 (5 bases). Per the germline V gene, CDR1 is SGHRS and CDR2 is YFSETQ. V lost 0 bases, J lost 3 bases, and 12 bases lay in between. The CDR3 length is 15 residues. The CDR3 is CASSLGSREDYGYTF. In nucleotides, the CDR3 is TGCGCCAGCAGCTTGGGTAGCAGGGAAGACTATGGCTACACCTTC.

V usage is TRBV20-1 and J usage is TRBJ1-5; D possibly corresponds to TRBD1 (6 bases). The CDR3 runs to 14 residues. In germline, CDR1 is DFQATT, CDR2 SNEGSKA (reference sequence). Trimming stripped 5 bases from V and 2 bases from J, with 13 bases between. The DNA of the CDR3 is TGCAGTGCTGGGACACAGTGGGGCAATCAGCCCCAGCATTTT. Its translation: CSAGTQWGNQPQHF.

V and J are TRBV6-2 or TRBV6-3 and TRBJ2-1; no definite D call. The CDR3 runs 11 residues. Germline V gene sequence: CDR1 MNHEY, CDR2 SVGEGT. The V end lost 6 bases, the J end lost 8 bases, and 8 bases lay between the germline ends. CDR3 bases: TGTGCCAGCAGCTTGGTGGATGAGCAGTTCTTC. Its protein product is CASSLVDEQFF.

This clonotype appeared many times. This chain joins TRBV7-8 and TRBJ2-7; D is perhaps TRBD2 (6 bases). Germline CDR1 and CDR2: SGHVS and FQNEAQ. The V gene lost 4 bases and the J gene lost 7 bases, with 11 bases spanning the gap. The CDR3 is made up of 12 amino acids. CDR3 nucleotides: TGTGCCAGCAGCTCCCTCGGGGGAGAGCAGTACTTC. Protein sequence: CASSSLGGEQYF.

The chain joins TRBV5-5 to TRBJ2-7; D tentatively reads TRBD1 or TRBD2 (6 bases each). V lost 2 bases and J lost 4, with 16 bases in between. Germline V gene lookup returns CDR1 SGHKS and CDR2 YYEKEE (reference sequence). The CDR3 sequence is 15 residues long. CDR3 sequence: CASSLRGQNTYEQYF. For the CDR3, the DNA is TGTGCCAGCAGCTTACGGGGGCAAAACACTTACGAGCAGTACTTC.

This clonotype was recorded at least ten times. The rearrangement uses TRBV7-6 and TRBJ1-2; tentative D call: TRBD1 (5 bases). Germline assignment: CDR1 SGHVS and CDR2 FNYEAQ. The germline V and J ends were trimmed by 1 base and 8 bases, with 14 bases remaining between them. The CDR3 runs 14 residues. CDR3 loop: CASSLVRGSEGYTF. Here the CDR3 DNA reads TGTGCCAGCAGCTTAGTTCGGGGGTCGGAAGGCTACACCTTC.

CDR3 region: CASSPPEPQETQYF. CDR3 bases: TGTGCCAGCTCACCACCGGAGCCCCAAGAGACCCAGTACTTC. The J gene is TRBJ2-5, the V gene TRBV18, with unresolved D. Germline V gene sequence: CDR1 KGHSH, CDR2 LQKENI. The CDR3 contains 14 residues. V lost 0 bases, J lost 1 base, and 6 bases lay in between.

The chain recombines TRBV28 with TRBJ2-7; tentative D call: TRBD2 (5 bases). V was pared by 3 bases and J by 5 bases, with 8 bases between. This CDR3 is built from 12 residues. Germline values: CDR1 MDHEN, CDR2 SYDVKM. The CDR3 is CASSFLRDEQYF. The CDR3 region has the DNA TGTGCCAGCAGTTTCTTGAGGGACGAGCAGTACTTC.

This clonotype has ten or more counts. This sequence joins TRBV28 and TRBJ2-1; D is unresolved. The CDR3 is 13 residues long. Looked up from germline, CDR1 is MDHEN and CDR2 is SYDVKM. V lost 5 bases, J lost 3 bases, and 8 bases lay in between. The chain's CDR3 is CASSPANYNEQFF. DNA for the CDR3: TGTGCCAGCAGTCCCGCGAACTACAATGAGCAGTTCTTC.

This chain joins TRBV7-2 and TRBJ2-1; TRBD2 aligns across 7 bases. With 5 bases clipped from V and 5 bases from J, the junction kept 3 bases outside the gene matches. Germline V gives CDR1 SGHTA, CDR2 FQGNSA. The CDR3 is 13 residues long. DNA for the CDR3: TGTGCCAGCAGCCAAGGGACTAACAATGAGCAGTTCTTC. Its protein is CASSQGTNNEQFF.

This clonotype was observed a few times. The chain carries TRBV28 and TRBJ1-5, with D uncertain. Per germline, CDR1 MDHEN and CDR2 SYDVKM. The CDR3 consists of 14 residues. V gave up 7 bases and J gave up 1 base, with 11 bases separating them. Written as DNA, the CDR3 is TGTGCCAGCAACGGTCAGGCGAGCAATCAGCCCCAGCATTTT. Protein: CASNGQASNQPQHF. Complete variable domain (other parts from reference TRBV28 and TRBJ1-5): DVKVTQSSRYLVKRTGEKVFLECVQDMDHENMFWYRQDPGLGLRLIYFSYDVKMKEKGDIPEGYSVSREKKERFSLILESASTNQTSMYLCASNGQASNQPQHFGDGTRLSIL.

Many counts were recorded for this clonotype. The rearrangement joins TRBV7-2 to TRBJ1-5; 9 bases fit TRBD1. The ends lost 4 bases at V and 7 bases at J; junction bases unmatched: 2. The CDR3 is 13 amino acids. Germline CDR1 and CDR2: SGHTA and FQGNSA. CDR3 region: CASSYDRGQPQHF. CDR3 nucleotide sequence: TGTGCCAGCAGCTACGACAGGGGGCAGCCCCAGCATTTT.

The chain links TRBV6-6 to TRBJ2-1; TRBD1 might be the D (5 bases). The CDR3 is 17 amino acids. Trimming took off 7 bases at V and 5 bases at J, with 24 bases between the two ends. The germline V gene has CDR1 MNHNY and CDR2 SVGAGI (reference sequence). The CDR3 protein is CASIRTIRVNGNNEQFF. The DNA of the CDR3 is TGTGCCAGCATTCGAACTATCAGGGTCAACGGTAACAATGAGCAGTTCTTC.

Many counts were recorded for this clonotype. The CDR3 DNA is TGTGCCAGCAGAGACAGGGGGCGAGGCAATCAGCCCCAGCATTTT. Translation: CASRDRGRGNQPQHF. The V gene is TRBV6-2 or TRBV6-3, the J gene TRBJ1-5; 10 nucleotides line up with TRBD1. The CDR3 totals 15 residues. V shed 6 bases, J shed 2 bases, and the junction held 4 bases outside the gene matches. CDR1 and CDR2 (germline): MNHEY, SVGEGT.

This clonotype was observed many times. This chain joins TRBV2 and TRBJ1-6; D is unresolved. CDR1 and CDR2 from the germline V gene are SNHLY and FYNNEI. This CDR3 region has 14 residues. Trimming pared 6 bases from V and 0 bases from J, leaving 6 bases between. The CDR3 nucleotides are TGTGCCAGCAGGGGAAGCTCCTATAATTCACCCCTCCACTTT. Translating it yields CASRGSSYNSPLHF.

This clonotype occurred many times. The chain employs TRBV13 and TRBJ2-2; D is uncertain. The germline CDR1 and CDR2 sequences are PRHDT and FYEKMQ (reference sequence). V lost 1 base and J 4 bases, leaving 7 bases between the germline ends. CDR3 length equals 14 residues. Written as DNA, the CDR3 is TGTGCCAGCAGCTTAGTACCAGTCACCGGGGAGCTGTTTTTT. Its translation is CASSLVPVTGELFF.

Details on this clonotype: A much larger clone sits a single nucleotide away, making a read error possible. The chain joins TRBV29-1 to TRBJ1-2; D is possibly TRBD1 (5 bases). The CDR3 contains 12 residues. Germline values: CDR1 SQVTM, CDR2 ANQGSEA. As DNA, the CDR3 is TGCAACGTTGACAGTACTAACTATGGCTACACCTTC. Amino acids: CNVDSTNYGYTF. The full variable domain, with the rest looked up from reference TRBV29-1 and TRBJ1-2, is SAVISQKPSRDICQRGTSLTIQCQVDSQVTMMFWYRQQPGQSLTLIATANQGSEATYESGFVIDKFPISRPNLTFSTLTVSNMSPEDSSIYLCNVDSTNYGYTFGSGTRLTVV.

The chain couples TRBV28 to TRBJ2-7, with D perhaps TRBD2 (5 bases). With 2 bases removed from V and 4 bases from J, the gap between germline ends came to 15 bases. The CDR3 spans 15 residues. The germline CDR1 and CDR2 sequences are MDHEN and SYDVKM. The CDR3 is CASSLTRSTRYEQYF. CDR3 DNA: TGTGCCAGCAGTTTAACTAGGTCGACCCGGTACGAGCAGTACTTC.

This clonotype has more than one count but fewer than ten. This CDR3 reads CSVPGPVRTEAFF. As DNA, the CDR3 is TGCAGCGTCCCCGGGCCAGTCCGCACTGAAGCTTTCTTT. The rearrangement links TRBV29-1 to TRBJ1-1, with D uncertain. Germline assignment: CDR1 SQVTM and CDR2 ANQGSEA. The CDR3 runs 13 residues. Trimming left V 6 bases short and J 4 bases short, with 15 bases between. Combining the CDR3 with reference TRBV29-1 and TRBJ1-1 gives the whole variable domain SAVISQKPSRDICQRGTSLTIQCQVDSQVTMMFWYRQQPGQSLTLIATANQGSEATYESGFVIDKFPISRPNLTFSTLTVSNMSPEDSSIYLCSVPGPVRTEAFFGQGTRLTVV.

This clonotype was recorded a few times. The rearrangement uses TRBV19 and TRBJ1-5; 10 bases match TRBD1. V trimming: 3 bases; J trimming: 3 bases; junction bases outside the gene matches: 2. Germline V gene sequence: CDR1 LNHDA, CDR2 SQIVND (reference sequence). CDR3 size: 15 residues. CDR3 amino acids: CASSMGQGINQPQHF. The CDR3 coding sequence is TGTGCCAGTAGTATGGGACAGGGGATCAATCAGCCCCAGCATTTT.

The rearrangement joins TRBV7-6 to TRBJ2-1; TRBD2 matches 12 bases. CDR1 and CDR2 from the germline V gene are SGHVS and FNYEAQ. The CDR3 length is 18 residues. The V gene end was trimmed by 1 base and the J gene end by 4 bases; junction bases not matched to a gene: 8. Here the CDR3 reads CASSLVSPGTSGYNEQFF. As DNA, the CDR3 is TGTGCCAGCAGCTTAGTGTCGCCGGGGACTAGCGGGTACAATGAGCAGTTCTTC.

Only a few counts were recorded for this clonotype. This chain uses TRBV6-6 with TRBJ1-1, with D maybe TRBD1 (5 bases). The CDR3 length is 13 residues. The germline gives CDR1 MNHNY, CDR2 SVGAGI (reference sequence). Between the trimmed V and J ends, which lost 7 bases and 4 bases, there was a span of 13 bases. CDR3 DNA sequence: TGTGCCAGCACCCCGGTTGGGGGCACTGAAGCTTTCTTT. This codes for CASTPVGGTEAFF.

This clonotype was seen many times. The rearrangement links TRBV7-3 to TRBJ2-5; possibly TRBD2 for D (6 bases). The V and J ends lost 2 bases and 5 bases respectively, with 9 bases between them. Germline V gene sequence: CDR1 SGHTA, CDR2 FQGTGA. The CDR3 spans 13 residues. The CDR3 DNA reads as TGTGCCAGCAGCTTAGCTAGCGAGGAGACCCAGTACTTC. Translated, it gives CASSLASEETQYF. The entire variable domain, with the rest obtained from reference TRBV7-3 and TRBJ2-5, is as follows: GAGVSQTPSNKVTEKGKYVELRCDPISGHTALYWYRQSLGQGPEFLIYFQGTGAADDSGLPNDRFFAVRPEGSVSTLKIQRTERGDSAVYLCASSLASEETQYFGPGTRLLVL.

This clonotype has a handful of counts. This chain links TRBV20-1 with TRBJ2-7; TRBD1 matches 9 bases. The V segment lost 6 bases and the J segment 4 bases; nucleotides outside the gene matches: 10. This CDR3 spans 14 amino acids. Germline-derived CDR1 and CDR2 are DFQATT and SNEGSKA (reference sequence). The DNA for the CDR3 is TGCAGTGCCAAGCGACAGGGGGGACCTTACGAGCAGTACTTC. As protein: CSAKRQGGPYEQYF.

This clonotype showed up just a few times. The rearrangement links TRBV7-3 to TRBJ2-3; the D is unclear. The CDR3 extends over 14 amino acids. V was clipped by 6 bases and J by 0 bases, with 10 bases between them. Germline CDR1 reads SGHTA; CDR2 reads FQGTGA. The CDR3 protein is CASRLGSSTDTQYF. DNA of the CDR3: TGTGCCAGCAGATTGGGCAGCAGCACAGATACGCAGTATTTT.